These T cell receptor beta chains were read from a single sample in a study of blood T cell repertoires in COVID-19. Only in-frame clones appear in the TCRdb table, and some are missing; sequencing was by immunoSEQ multiplex PCR. The sample lists about 290,000 clones; 89% were seen once. Input material: peripheral blood. The receptors were sampled from a woman between 40 and 50 years old who had recovered from COVID-19. CDR3s include the opening cysteine and the closing phenylalanine or tryptophan. D genes are given only for firm matches.

d_call: -
v_call: TRBV19
cdr3_aa: CASSTSGAGNTIYF

d_call: -
v_call: TRBV29-1
cdr3_aa: CSVGGEAEAFF

d_call: -
v_call: TRBV5-1
cdr3_aa: CASSLGYRTVGTGELFF

d_call: -
v_call: TRBV7-6
cdr3_aa: CASSPDTITTGELFF

d_call: TRBD1
v_call: TRBV28
cdr3_aa: CASSTPGQGLFVANVLTF

d_call: -
v_call: TRBV11-3
cdr3_aa: CASSGKGQPESYEQYF

d_call: -
v_call: TRBV7-8
cdr3_aa: CASSLETVQETQYF

d_call: -
v_call: TRBV6-5
cdr3_aa: CASSEAGVTYEQYF

d_call: TRBD1
v_call: TRBV29-1
cdr3_aa: CSASTQGAQTGELFF

d_call: -
v_call: TRBV30
cdr3_aa: CAWSGPGAGEYGYTF

d_call: TRBD1
v_call: TRBV7-9
cdr3_aa: CASTPGDRELGTGELFF

d_call: TRBD2
v_call: TRBV27
cdr3_aa: CASSPRAGVSTDTQYF

d_call: TRBD1
v_call: TRBV10-2
cdr3_aa: CASSWTGNNEQFF